What follows are 2 T cell receptor beta chains derived from one specimen sequenced in a study of T-cell reconstitution after alpha-beta-depleted transplantation in children. Preparation of the TCRbeta library used unique molecular identifiers. TCRdb redid the calling of the PCR reads with MiXCR, one entry per CDR3 protein. The sample lists approximately 170,000 distinct CDR3 sequences, around 10% occurring once. This specimen was PBMCs, taken before TCRalphabeta/CD19-depleted stem cell transplant. The origin of the receptors is a boy younger than 10 with acute myeloid leukemia, due to receive a stem cell transplant.

This clonotype has at least ten counts. This chain links TRBV7-9 with TRBJ2-3; TRBD2 matches at 9 bases. Germline assignment: CDR1 SEHNR and CDR2 FQNEAQ (reference sequence). CDR3 size: 15 residues. V shed 3 bases, J shed 2 bases, and the junction held 3 bases outside the gene matches. CDR3 nucleotides: TGTGCCAGCAGCTTCCTAGCGGGGCTCACAGATACGCAGTATTTT. Its protein is CASSFLAGLTDTQYF.

This clonotype was seen ten or more times. The chain has TRBV7-9 and TRBJ2-7, with 9 bases that match TRBD1. CDR3 size: 14 residues. The germline CDR1 and CDR2 sequences are SEHNR and FQNEAQ (reference sequence). The CDR3 coding sequence is TGTGCCAGCAGACCCCACATGACAGGGGGAACGTTCTGGGTC. Amino acids: CASRPHMTGGTFWV.